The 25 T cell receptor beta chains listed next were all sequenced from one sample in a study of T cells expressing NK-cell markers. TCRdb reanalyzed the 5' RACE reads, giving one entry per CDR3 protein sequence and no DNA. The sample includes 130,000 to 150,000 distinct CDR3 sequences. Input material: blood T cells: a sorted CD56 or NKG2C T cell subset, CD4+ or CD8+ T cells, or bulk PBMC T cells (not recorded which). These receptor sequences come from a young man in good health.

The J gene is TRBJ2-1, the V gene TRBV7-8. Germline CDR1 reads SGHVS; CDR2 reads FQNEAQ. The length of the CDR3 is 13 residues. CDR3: CASSLALGHEQFF.

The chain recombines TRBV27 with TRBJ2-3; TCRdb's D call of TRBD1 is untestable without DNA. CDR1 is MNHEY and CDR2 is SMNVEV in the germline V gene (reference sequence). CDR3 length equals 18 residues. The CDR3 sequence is CASRSRTDWALSHDTQYF.

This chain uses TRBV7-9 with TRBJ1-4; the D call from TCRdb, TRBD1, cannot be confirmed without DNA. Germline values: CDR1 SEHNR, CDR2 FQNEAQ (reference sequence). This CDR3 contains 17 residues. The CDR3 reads CASSPRPGDRSGEKLFF.

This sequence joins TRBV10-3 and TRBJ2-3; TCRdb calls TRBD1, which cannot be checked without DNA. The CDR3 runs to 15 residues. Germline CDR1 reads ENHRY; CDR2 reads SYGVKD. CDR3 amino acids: CAISESGTGADTQYF.

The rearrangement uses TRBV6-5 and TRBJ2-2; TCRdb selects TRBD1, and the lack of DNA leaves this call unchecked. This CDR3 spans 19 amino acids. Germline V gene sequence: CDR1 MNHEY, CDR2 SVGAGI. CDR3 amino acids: CASSYPPKQGLLNTGELFF.

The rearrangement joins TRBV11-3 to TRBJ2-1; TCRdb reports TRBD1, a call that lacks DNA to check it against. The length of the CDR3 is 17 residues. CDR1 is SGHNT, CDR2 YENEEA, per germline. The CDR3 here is CASSLDWGQYGGNEQFF. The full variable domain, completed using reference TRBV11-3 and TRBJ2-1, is EAGVVQSPRYKIIEKKQPVAFWCNPISGHNTLYWYLQNLGQGPELLIRYENEEAVDDSQLPKDRFSAERLKGVDSTLKIQPAELGDSAVYLCASSLDWGQYGGNEQFFGPGTRLTVL.

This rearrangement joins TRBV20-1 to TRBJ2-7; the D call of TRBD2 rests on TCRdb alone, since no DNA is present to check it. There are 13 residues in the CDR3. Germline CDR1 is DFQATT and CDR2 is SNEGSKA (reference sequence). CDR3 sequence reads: CSARTLAAYEQYF.

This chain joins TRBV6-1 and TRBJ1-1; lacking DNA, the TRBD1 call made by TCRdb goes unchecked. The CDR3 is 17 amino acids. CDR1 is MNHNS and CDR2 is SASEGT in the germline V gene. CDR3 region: CASRHPRGGNMNTEAFF.

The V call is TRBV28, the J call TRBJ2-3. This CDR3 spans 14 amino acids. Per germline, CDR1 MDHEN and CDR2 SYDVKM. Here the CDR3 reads CASSLPIPTDTQYF.

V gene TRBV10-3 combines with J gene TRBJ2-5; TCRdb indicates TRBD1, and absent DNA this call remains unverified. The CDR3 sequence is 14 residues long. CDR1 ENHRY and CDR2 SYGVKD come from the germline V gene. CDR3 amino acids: CAISEPGVVETQYF.

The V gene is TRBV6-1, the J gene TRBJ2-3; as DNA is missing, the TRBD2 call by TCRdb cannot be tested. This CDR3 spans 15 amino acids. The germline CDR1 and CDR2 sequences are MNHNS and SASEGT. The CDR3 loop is CASSENTGGYDTQYF.

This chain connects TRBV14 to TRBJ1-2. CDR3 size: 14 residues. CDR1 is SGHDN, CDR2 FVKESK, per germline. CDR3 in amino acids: CASSQDRSAYGYTF.

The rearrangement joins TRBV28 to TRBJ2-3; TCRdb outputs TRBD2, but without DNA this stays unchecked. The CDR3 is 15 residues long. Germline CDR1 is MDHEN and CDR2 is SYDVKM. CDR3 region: CASSLLGESTDTQYF.

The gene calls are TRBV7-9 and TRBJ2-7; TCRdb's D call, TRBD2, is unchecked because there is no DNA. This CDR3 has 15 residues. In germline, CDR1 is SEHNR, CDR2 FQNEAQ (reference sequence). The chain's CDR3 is CASSPPPGSSYEQYF.

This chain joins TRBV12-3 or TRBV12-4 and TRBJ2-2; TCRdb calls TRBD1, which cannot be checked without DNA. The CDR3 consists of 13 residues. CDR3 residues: CASRDTNTGELFF.

CDR3 region: CASSSSIQDGYGYTF. The chain couples TRBV12-3 or TRBV12-4 to TRBJ1-2; TCRdb's D call of TRBD1 is untestable without DNA. This CDR3 spans 15 amino acids.

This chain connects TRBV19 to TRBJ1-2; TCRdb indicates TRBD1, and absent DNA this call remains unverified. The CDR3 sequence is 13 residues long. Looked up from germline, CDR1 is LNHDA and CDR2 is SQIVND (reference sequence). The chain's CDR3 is CASRSWGDDGYTF.

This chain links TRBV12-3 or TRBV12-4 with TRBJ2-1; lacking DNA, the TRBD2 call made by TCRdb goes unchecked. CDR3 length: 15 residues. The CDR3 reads CASTARGWAYNEQFF.

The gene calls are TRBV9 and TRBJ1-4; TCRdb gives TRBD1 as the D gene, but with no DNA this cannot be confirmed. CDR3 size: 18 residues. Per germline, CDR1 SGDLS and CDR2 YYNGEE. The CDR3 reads CASSVVSLLGSTNEKLFF.

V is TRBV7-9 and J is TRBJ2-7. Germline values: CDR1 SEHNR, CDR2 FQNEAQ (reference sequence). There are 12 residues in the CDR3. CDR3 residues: CASSSRWHEQYF.

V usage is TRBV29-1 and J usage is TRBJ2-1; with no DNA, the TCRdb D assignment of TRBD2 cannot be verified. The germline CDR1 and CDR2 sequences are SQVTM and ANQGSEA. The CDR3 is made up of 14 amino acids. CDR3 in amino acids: CSGTSGSTYNEQFF.

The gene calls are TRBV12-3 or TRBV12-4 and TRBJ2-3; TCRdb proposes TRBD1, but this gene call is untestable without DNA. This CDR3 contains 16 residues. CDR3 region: CASSVWNRGVRDTQYF.

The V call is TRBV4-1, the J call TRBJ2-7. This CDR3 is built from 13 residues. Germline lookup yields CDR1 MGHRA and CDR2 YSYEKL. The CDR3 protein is CASSQGLAAAQYF.

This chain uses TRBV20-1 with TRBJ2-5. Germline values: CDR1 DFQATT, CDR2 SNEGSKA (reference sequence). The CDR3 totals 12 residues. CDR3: CSASSYQETQYF.

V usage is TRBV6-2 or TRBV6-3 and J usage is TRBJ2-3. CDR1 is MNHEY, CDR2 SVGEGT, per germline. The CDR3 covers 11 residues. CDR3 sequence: CASSSADTQYF.